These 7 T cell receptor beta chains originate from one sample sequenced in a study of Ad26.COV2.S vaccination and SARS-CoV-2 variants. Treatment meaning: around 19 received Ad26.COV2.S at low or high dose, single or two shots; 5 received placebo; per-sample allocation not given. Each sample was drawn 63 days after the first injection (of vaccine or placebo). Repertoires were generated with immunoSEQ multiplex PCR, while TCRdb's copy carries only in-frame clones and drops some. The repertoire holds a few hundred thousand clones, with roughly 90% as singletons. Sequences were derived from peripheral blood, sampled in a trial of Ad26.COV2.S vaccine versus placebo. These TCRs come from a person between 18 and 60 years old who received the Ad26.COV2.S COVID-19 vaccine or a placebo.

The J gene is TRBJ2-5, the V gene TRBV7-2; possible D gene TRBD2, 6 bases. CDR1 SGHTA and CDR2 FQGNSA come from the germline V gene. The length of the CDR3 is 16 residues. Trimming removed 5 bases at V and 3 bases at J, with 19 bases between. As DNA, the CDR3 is TGTGCCAGCAGCAGTAGGGTGGGCGGGGAGGAAGAGACCCAGTACTTC. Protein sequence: CASSSRVGGEEETQYF.

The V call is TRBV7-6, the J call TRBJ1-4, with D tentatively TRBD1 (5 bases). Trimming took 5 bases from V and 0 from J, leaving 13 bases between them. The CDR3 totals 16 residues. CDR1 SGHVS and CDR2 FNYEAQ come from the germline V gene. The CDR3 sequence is CASSRPLGATNEKLFF. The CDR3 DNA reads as TGTGCCAGCAGCCGCCCCCTAGGGGCAACTAATGAAAAACTGTTTTTT.

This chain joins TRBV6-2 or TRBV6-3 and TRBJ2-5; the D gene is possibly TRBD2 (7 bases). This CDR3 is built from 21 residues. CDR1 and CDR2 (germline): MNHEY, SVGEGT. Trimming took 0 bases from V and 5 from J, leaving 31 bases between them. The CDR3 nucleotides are TGTGCCAGCAGTTACTCAACCCGCCGGGGTCTCGGGGGGCCTTCCCAGGAGACCCAGTACTTC. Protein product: CASSYSTRRGLGGPSQETQYF.

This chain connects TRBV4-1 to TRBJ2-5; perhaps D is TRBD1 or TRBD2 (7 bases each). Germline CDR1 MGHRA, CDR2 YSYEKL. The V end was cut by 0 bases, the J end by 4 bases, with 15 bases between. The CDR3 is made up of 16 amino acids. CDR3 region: CASSQESGGVGETQYF. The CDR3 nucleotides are TGCGCCAGCAGCCAAGAGTCAGGGGGGGTTGGAGAGACCCAGTACTTC.

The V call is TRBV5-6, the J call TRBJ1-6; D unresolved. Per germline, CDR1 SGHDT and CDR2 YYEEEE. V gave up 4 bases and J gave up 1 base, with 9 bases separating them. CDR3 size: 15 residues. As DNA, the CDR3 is TGTGCCAGCAGCCTGTTTGGTTCCTATAATTCACCCCTCCACTTT. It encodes CASSLFGSYNSPLHF.

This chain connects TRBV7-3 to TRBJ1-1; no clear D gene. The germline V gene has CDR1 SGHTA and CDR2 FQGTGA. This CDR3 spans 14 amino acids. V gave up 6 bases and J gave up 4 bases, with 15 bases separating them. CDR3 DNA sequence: TGTGCCAGCAGTAAGGACCCCGGCATCACTGAAGCTTTCTTT. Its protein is CASSKDPGITEAFF.

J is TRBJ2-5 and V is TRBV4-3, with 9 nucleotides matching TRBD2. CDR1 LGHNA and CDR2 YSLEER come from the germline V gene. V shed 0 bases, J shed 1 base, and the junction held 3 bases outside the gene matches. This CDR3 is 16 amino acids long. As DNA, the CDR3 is TGCGCCAGCAGCCAAGATCCAGCGGGGGGCCAAGAGACCCAGTACTTC. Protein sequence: CASSQDPAGGQETQYF.